This T cell receptor (beta chain) is from a study of molecular identifiers for immune sequencing clone quantification. Regarding the study as a whole: It was shown that clones above 20 RNA copies held over 98% of effector molecules, but under 1% in naive cells.

Sorting selected naive CD8 T cells with a CD8+CD4-CCR7+CD45RA+ phenotype. This clonotype was detected ten times or more. Its antigen is unidentified. Losses at the gene ends were 5 bases for V and 4 bases for J; bases not matched to a gene: 0. Germline CDR1 and CDR2: MDHEN and SYDVKM. The CDR3 length is 13 residues. TCRdb reprocessed the PCR reads via MiXCR and lists one record per CDR3 protein. This table holds under 15,000 distinct CDR3 sequences, 16% found once. The chain joins TRBV28 to TRBJ1-5; 9 nucleotides agree with TRBD1. The sequencing sample was made of naive CD8+ T cells from blood, with Jurkat cell RNA spiked in. The subset was: FACS-sorted CD8+CD4-CCR7+CD45RA+ naive T cells. This sequence originates from a human donor in good health. Some libraries in this study had Jurkat cell RNA spiked in. CDR3 loop: CASSGTGNQPQHF. DNA of the CDR3: TGTGCCAGCAGTGGGACAGGGAATCAGCCCCAGCATTTT.